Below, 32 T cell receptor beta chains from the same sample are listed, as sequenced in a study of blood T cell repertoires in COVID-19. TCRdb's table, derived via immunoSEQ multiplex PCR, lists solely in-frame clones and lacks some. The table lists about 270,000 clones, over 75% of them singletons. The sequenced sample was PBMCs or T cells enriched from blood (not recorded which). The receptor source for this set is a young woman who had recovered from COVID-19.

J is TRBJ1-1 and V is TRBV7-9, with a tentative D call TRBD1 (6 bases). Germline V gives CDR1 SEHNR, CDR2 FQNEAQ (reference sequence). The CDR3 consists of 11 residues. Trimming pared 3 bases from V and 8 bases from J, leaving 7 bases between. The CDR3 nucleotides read TGTGCCAGCAGCTTCGGACAGGAAGCTTTCTTT. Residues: CASSFGQEAFF.

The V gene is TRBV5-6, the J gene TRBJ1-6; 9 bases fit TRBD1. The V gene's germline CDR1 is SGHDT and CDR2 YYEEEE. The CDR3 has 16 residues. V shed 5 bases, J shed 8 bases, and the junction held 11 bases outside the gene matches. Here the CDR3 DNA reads TGTGCCAGCAGTTCCGGGACAGGGATGTTTTATTCACCCCTCCACTTT. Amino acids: CASSSGTGMFYSPLHF.

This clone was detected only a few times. CDR3 nucleotide sequence: TGTGCCAGTAGTCATTCAGGGGGCTACGAGCAGTACTTC. This sequence encodes CASSHSGGYEQYF. The J gene is TRBJ2-7, the V gene TRBV19; 7 bases align to TRBD1. The CDR3 contains 13 residues. The V gene's germline CDR1 is LNHDA and CDR2 SQIVND (reference sequence). The junction had 4 bases not matched to a gene; V was cut back by 5 bases and J by 3 bases.

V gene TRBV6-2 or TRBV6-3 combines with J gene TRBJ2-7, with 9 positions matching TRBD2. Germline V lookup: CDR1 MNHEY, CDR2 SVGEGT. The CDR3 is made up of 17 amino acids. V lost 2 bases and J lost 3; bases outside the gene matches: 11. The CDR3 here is CASSYPASGAEGYEQYF. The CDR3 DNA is TGTGCCAGCAGTTACCCGGCTAGCGGGGCAGAGGGCTACGAGCAGTACTTC.

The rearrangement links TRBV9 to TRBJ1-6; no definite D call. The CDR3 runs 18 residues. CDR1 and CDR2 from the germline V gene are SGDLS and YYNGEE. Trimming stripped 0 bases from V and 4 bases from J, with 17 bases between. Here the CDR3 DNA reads TGTGCCAGCAGCGTAGAGCCTACCCAGAGCGGATATAATTCACCCCTCCACTTT. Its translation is CASSVEPTQSGYNSPLHF.

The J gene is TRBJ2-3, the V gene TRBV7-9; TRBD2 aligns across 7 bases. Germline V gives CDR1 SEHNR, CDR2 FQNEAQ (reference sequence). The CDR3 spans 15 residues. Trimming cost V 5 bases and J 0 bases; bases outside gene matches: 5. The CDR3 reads CASSLLAESTDTQYF. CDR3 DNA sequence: TGTGCCAGCAGCCTGCTAGCGGAGAGCACAGATACGCAGTATTTT.

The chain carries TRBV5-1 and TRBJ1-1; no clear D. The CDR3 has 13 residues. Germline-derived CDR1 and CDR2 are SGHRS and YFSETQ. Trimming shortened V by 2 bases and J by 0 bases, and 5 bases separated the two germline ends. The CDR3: CASSFGMNTEAFF. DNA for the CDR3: TGCGCCAGCAGCTTTGGCATGAACACTGAAGCTTTCTTT.

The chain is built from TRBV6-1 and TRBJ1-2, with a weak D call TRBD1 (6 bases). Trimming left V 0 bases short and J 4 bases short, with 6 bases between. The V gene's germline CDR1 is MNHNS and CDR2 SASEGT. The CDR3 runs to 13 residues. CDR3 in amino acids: CASSEADSYGYTF. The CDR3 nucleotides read TGTGCCAGCAGTGAAGCGGACAGCTATGGCTACACCTTC.

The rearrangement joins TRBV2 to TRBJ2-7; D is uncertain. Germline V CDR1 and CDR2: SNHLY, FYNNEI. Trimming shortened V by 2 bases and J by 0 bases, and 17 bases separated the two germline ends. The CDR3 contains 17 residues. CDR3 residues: CASSEFSIGSSSYEQYF. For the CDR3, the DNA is TGTGCCAGCAGTGAATTTTCAATCGGGTCCAGCTCCTACGAGCAGTACTTC.

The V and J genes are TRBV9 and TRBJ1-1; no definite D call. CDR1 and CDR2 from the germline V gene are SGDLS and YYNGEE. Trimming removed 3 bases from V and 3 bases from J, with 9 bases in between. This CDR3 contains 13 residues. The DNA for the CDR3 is TGTGCCAGCAGCGGCCCCGGTTACACTGAAGCTTTCTTT. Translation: CASSGPGYTEAFF.

In DNA form, the CDR3 reads TGTGCCAGCAGCTCCCAGCCCGGCAGGGGGCTCTCCTACGAGCAGTACTTC. Translation: CASSSQPGRGLSYEQYF. The chain uses TRBV7-3 and TRBJ2-7, with 8 bases lining up with TRBD1. This CDR3 comprises 17 residues. The V and J ends lost 4 bases and 0 bases, in that order; junction bases with no gene match: 11. Germline V CDR1 and CDR2: SGHTA, FQGTGA.

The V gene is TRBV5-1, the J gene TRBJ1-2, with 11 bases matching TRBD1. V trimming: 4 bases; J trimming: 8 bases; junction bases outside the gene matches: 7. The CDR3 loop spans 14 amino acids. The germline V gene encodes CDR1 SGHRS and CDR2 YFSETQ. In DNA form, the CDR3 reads TGCGCCAGCAGCATGGGACAGGGGGATCAAGGCTACACCTTC. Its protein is CASSMGQGDQGYTF.

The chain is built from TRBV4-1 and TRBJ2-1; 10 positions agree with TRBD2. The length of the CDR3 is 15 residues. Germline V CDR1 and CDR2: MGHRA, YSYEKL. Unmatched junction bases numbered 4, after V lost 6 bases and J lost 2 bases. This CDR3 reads CASRSGGDPYNEQFF. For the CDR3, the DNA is TGCGCCAGCAGGAGCGGGGGGGACCCCTACAATGAGCAGTTCTTC.

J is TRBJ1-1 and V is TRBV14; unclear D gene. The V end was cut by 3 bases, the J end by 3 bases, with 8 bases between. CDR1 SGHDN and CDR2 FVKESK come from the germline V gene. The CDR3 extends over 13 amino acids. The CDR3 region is CASSQGLDTEAFF. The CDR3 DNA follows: TGTGCCAGCAGCCAGGGCTTGGACACTGAAGCTTTCTTT.

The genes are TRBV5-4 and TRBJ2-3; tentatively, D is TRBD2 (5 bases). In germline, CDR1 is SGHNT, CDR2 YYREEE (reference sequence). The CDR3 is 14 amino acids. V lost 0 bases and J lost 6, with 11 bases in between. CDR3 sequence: CASSLGLAADTQYF. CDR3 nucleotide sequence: TGTGCCAGCAGCTTGGGGCTAGCTGCGGATACGCAGTATTTT. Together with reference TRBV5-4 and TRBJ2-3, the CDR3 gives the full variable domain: ETGVTQSPTHLIKTRGQQVTLRCSSQSGHNTVSWYQQALGQGPQFIFQYYREEENGRGNFPPRFSGLQFPNYSSELNVNALELDDSALYLCASSLGLAADTQYFGPGTRLTVL.

This CDR3 reads CAWRDTGTEAFF. CDR3 coding DNA: TGTGCCTGGAGGGACACTGGCACTGAAGCTTTCTTT. The chain employs TRBV30 and TRBJ1-1; maybe TRBD1 (5 bases). Trimming shortened V by 3 bases and J by 4 bases, and 9 bases separated the two germline ends. This CDR3 is built from 12 residues. Germline V gene sequence: CDR1 GTSNPN, CDR2 SVGIG (reference sequence).

The CDR3 region has the DNA TGTGCCACAAGGGACAGGGGAGACTATGGCTACACCTTC. This translates into CATRDRGDYGYTF. The rearrangement links TRBV19 to TRBJ1-2, with TRBD1 matching 10 bases. Germline assignment: CDR1 LNHDA and CDR2 SQIVND (reference sequence). V gave up 10 bases and J gave up 3 bases; unmatched junction bases: 5. CDR3 length: 13 residues.

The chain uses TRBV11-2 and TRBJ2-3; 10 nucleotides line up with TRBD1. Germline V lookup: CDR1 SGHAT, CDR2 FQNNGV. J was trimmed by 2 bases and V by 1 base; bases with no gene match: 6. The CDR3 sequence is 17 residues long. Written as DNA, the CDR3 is TGTGCCAGCAGCTTAGGCCGACAGGGGGCTATCACAGATACGCAGTATTTT. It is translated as CASSLGRQGAITDTQYF.

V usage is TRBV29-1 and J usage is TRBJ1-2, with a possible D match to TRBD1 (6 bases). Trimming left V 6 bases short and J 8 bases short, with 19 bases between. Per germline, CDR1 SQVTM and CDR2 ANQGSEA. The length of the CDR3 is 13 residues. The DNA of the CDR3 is TGCAGCGTCGCCCTCCCAGGGGTGGGAGGCTACACCTTC. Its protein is CSVALPGVGGYTF.

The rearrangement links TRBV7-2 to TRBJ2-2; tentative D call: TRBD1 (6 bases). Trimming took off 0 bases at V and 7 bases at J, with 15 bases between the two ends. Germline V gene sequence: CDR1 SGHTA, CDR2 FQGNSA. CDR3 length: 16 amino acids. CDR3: CASSLAPGGVNGELFF. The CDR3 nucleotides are TGTGCCAGCAGCTTAGCACCTGGGGGCGTTAACGGGGAGCTGTTTTTT.

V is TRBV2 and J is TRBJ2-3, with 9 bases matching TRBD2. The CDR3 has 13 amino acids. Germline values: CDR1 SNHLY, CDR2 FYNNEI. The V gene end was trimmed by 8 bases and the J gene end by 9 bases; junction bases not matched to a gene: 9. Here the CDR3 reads CASASGAGETQYF. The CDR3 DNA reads TGTGCCAGCGCTAGCGGGGCCGGGGAGACGCAGTATTTT.

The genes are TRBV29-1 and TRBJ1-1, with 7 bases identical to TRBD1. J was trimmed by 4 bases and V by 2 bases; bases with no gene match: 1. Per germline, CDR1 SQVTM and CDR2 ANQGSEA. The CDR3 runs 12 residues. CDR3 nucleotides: TGCAGCGTTGAACACAGGGGCACTGAAGCTTTCTTT. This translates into CSVEHRGTEAFF.

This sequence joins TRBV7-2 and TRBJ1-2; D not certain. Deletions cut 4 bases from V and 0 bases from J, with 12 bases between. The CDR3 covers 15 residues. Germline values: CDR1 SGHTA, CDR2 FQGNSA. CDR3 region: CASSSWAATNYGYTF. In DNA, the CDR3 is TGTGCCAGCAGCTCCTGGGCAGCTACTAACTATGGCTACACCTTC.

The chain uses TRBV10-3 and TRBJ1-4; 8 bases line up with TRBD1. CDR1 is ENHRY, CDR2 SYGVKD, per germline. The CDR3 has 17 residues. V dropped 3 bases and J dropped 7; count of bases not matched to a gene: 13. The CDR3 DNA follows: TGTGCCATCAGTGATGTTAAAACCGGGACAGGAGGTGAAAAACTGTTTTTT. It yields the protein CAISDVKTGTGGEKLFF.

For the CDR3, the DNA is TGTGCCAGCAGCATAACCCCAGGGACAACTAATGAAAAACTGTTTTTT. Protein sequence: CASSITPGTTNEKLFF. This chain joins TRBV9 and TRBJ1-4; weak D call: TRBD1 (5 bases). The CDR3 is made up of 16 amino acids. Germline loops: CDR1 SGDLS, CDR2 YYNGEE. Trimming cost V 4 bases and J 0 bases, with 13 bases left between them.

The CDR3 coding sequence is TGCAGTGCTAGTTCAGAGAACACCGGGGAGCTGTTTTTT. This translates into CSASSENTGELFF. The chain carries TRBV20-1 and TRBJ2-2; unclear D gene. This CDR3 spans 13 amino acids. Germline CDR1 reads DFQATT; CDR2 reads SNEGSKA (reference sequence). V was cut by 3 bases and J by 1 base, with 6 bases left in between.

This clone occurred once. CDR3 DNA: TGCGCCAGCAGCTGGGACATCCGGGACTATGGCTACACCTTC. It yields the protein CASSWDIRDYGYTF. V usage is TRBV5-1 and J usage is TRBJ1-2; perhaps TRBD1 as D (6 bases). This CDR3 has 14 residues. Trimming cost V 3 bases and J 3 bases, with 12 bases left between them. The germline gives CDR1 SGHRS, CDR2 YFSETQ.

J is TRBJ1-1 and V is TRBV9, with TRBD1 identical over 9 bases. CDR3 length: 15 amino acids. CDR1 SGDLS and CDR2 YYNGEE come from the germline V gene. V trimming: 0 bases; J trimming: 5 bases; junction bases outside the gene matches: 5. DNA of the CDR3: TGTGCCAGCAGCGTAGTTGGGACAGGGTGGACTGAAGCTTTCTTT. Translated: CASSVVGTGWTEAFF.

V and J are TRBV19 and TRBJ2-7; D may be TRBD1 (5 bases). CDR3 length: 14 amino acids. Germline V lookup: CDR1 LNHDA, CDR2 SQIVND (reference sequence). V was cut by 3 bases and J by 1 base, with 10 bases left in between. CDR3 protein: CASSMNRWSYEQYF. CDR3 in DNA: TGTGCCAGTAGTATGAACAGGTGGTCCTACGAGCAGTACTTC. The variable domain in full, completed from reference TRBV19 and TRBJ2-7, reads DGGITQSPKYLFRKEGQNVTLSCEQNLNHDAMYWYRQDPGQGLRLIYYSQIVNDFQKGDIAEGYSVSREKKESFPLTVTSAQKNPTAFYLCASSMNRWSYEQYFGPGTRLTVT.

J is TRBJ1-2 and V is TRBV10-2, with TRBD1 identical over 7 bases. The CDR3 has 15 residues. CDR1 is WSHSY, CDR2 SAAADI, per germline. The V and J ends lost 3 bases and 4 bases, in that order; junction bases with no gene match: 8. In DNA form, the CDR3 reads TGCGCCAGCAGTGATCGACAGGGCGCCGGCTATGGCTACACCTTC. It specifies CASSDRQGAGYGYTF.

The CDR3 bases are TGTGCCAGCAGCTTGGGGGGAGGGCTGAATGGCTACACCTTC. Residues: CASSLGGGLNGYTF. This chain joins TRBV5-8 and TRBJ1-2; D remains unclear. The V gene's germline CDR1 is SGHTS and CDR2 YDEGEE. Trimming took 0 bases from V and 6 from J, leaving 12 bases between them. This CDR3 region has 14 residues.

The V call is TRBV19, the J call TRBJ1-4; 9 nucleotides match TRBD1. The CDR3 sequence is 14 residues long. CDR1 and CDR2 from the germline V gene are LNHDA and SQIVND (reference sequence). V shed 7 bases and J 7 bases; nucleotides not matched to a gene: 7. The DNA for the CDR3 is TGTGCCAGTACCGAACAGGGGGCTAGTGAAAAACTGTTTTTT. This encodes CASTEQGASEKLFF.